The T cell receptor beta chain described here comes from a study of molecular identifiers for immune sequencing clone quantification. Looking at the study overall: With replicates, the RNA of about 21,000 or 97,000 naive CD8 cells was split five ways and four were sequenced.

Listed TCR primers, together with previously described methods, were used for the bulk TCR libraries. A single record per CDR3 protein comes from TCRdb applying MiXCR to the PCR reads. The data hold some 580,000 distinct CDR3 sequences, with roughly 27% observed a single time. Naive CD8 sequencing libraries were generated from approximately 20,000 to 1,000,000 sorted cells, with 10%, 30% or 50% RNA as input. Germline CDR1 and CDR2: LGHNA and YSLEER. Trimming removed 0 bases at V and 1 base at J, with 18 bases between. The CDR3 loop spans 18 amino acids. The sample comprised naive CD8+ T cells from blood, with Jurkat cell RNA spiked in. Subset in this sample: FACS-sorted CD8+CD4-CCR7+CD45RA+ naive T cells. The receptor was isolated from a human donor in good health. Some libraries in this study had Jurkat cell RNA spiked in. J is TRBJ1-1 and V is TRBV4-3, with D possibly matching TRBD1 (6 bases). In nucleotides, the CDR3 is TGCGCCAGCAGCCAAGATGACGGGGTTGCAGGGGCGAACACTGAAGCTTTCTTT. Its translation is CASSQDDGVAGANTEAFF.